The 28 T cell receptor beta chains reported below all come from one sample, sequenced in a study of T cells in Graves' hyperthyroidism and ophthalmopathy (dated by TCRdb to about 2019). The library was built by means of multiplex PCR. The sequencing machine was an Illumina HiSeq 2000. Amplification of TCR beta CDR3 regions was carried out from RNA transcripts. For the first round of RT-PCR on the TCR CDR3, the HTBI primer set was used together with the Qiagen OneStep RT-PCR kit. TCRdb trimmed public reads at Q25 via fastp, called clones via MiXCR and kept in-frame beta chains. Records with the same CDR3 protein are collapsed into one entry carrying the most frequent genes and DNA. The sample table holds a few hundred thousand distinct CDR3 sequences, of which approximately 20% were seen once. The top ten constitute around two thirds of the sample. Specimen: blood. These receptors all come from a man in his thirties or forties with Graves' ophthalmopathy.

This clonotype has a handful of counts. V usage is TRBV30 and J usage is TRBJ1-1, with 7 bases matching TRBD1. In germline, CDR1 is GTSNPN, CDR2 SVGIG (reference sequence). The CDR3 is made up of 14 amino acids. V gave up 4 bases and J gave up 1 base; unmatched junction bases: 6. The CDR3: CAWNTGVRNTEAFF. The CDR3 DNA follows: TGTGCCTGGAATACAGGGGTCCGGAACACTGAAGCTTTCTTT.

This clonotype was recorded at least ten times. The chain combines TRBV28 with TRBJ1-5; D is undetermined. V lost 6 bases and J 3 bases, leaving 15 bases between the germline ends. The CDR3 contains 15 residues. The germline gives CDR1 MDHEN, CDR2 SYDVKM. The CDR3 DNA reads TGTGCCAGCAGCAGTTTTTGGGGAGACAATCAGCCCCAGCATTTT. It is translated as CASSSFWGDNQPQHF.

The V and J genes are TRBV5-1 and TRBJ1-1, with D perhaps matching TRBD1 (6 bases). CDR1 and CDR2 from the germline V gene are SGHRS and YFSETQ. V dropped 3 bases and J dropped 10 bases, with 22 bases sitting between them. CDR3 size: 15 residues. CDR3 in DNA: TGCGCCAGCAGCTCGGATGGGGCAGGGGTTCGTCGAGCTTTCTTT. Amino acids: CASSSDGAGVRRAFF.

The rearrangement joins TRBV5-5 to TRBJ1-1; D is perhaps TRBD1 (6 bases). Trimming took off 5 bases at V and 3 bases at J, with 17 bases between the two ends. CDR1 and CDR2 from the germline V gene are SGHKS and YYEKEE (reference sequence). The CDR3 sequence is 15 residues long. The CDR3 reads CASRQIPGADTEAFF. The DNA for the CDR3 is TGTGCCAGCAGGCAGATCCCGGGGGCGGACACTGAAGCTTTCTTT.

This clonotype has only a few counts. The chain is built from TRBV10-3 and TRBJ1-5, with 8 bases that match TRBD1. Trimming cost V 6 bases and J 5 bases; bases outside gene matches: 3. This CDR3 comprises 13 residues. Germline V lookup: CDR1 ENHRY, CDR2 SYGVKD. Here the CDR3 DNA reads TGTGCCATCAGGTCACAGGGGGATCAGCCCCAGCATTTT. Residues: CAIRSQGDQPQHF.

This clonotype was seen once. This chain links TRBV27 with TRBJ2-2; TRBD1 matches 7 bases. The CDR3 is made up of 14 amino acids. Germline assignment: CDR1 MNHEY and CDR2 SMNVEV (reference sequence). Trimming removed 6 bases from V and 2 bases from J; junction bases left unmatched: 3. The chain's CDR3 is CASSTGANTGELFF. For the CDR3, the DNA is TGTGCCAGCAGCACAGGGGCAAACACCGGGGAGCTGTTTTTT.

This clonotype has a handful of counts. The chain uses TRBV28 and TRBJ1-6; D gene uncertain. This CDR3 comprises 15 residues. With 3 bases removed from V and 9 bases from J, the gap between germline ends came to 15 bases. Germline V gene data show CDR1 as MDHEN and CDR2 as SYDVKM. CDR3 in amino acids: CASSLGGRLSSPLHF. CDR3 in DNA: TGTGCCAGCAGTTTGGGCGGTCGACTTAGTTCACCCCTCCACTTT. The variable domain in full, with the rest retrieved from reference TRBV28 and TRBJ1-6, is DVKVTQSSRYLVKRTGEKVFLECVQDMDHENMFWYRQDPGLGLRLIYFSYDVKMKEKGDIPEGYSVSREKKERFSLILESASTNQTSMYLCASSLGGRLSSPLHFGNGTRLTVT.

The chain couples TRBV5-1 to TRBJ1-2; 12 bases are a match to TRBD1. In germline, CDR1 is SGHRS, CDR2 YFSETQ. V dropped 4 bases and J dropped 8; count of bases not matched to a gene: 3. This CDR3 contains 13 residues. The CDR3 here is CASSPGQGAGYTF. In nucleotides, the CDR3 is TGCGCCAGCAGCCCGGGACAGGGGGCGGGCTACACCTTC.

The chain joins TRBV20-1 to TRBJ2-5, with D perhaps being TRBD1 or TRBD2 (5 bases each). CDR1 and CDR2 (germline): DFQATT, SNEGSKA (reference sequence). This CDR3 comprises 14 residues. Trimming left V 4 bases short and J 5 bases short, with 17 bases between. CDR3 loop: CSATTLGAEETQYF. The CDR3 DNA sequence: TGCAGTGCTACAACCCTCGGGGCGGAGGAGACCCAGTACTTC.

The chain is built from TRBV5-1 and TRBJ2-7; TRBD1 aligns across 7 bases. CDR1 and CDR2 from the germline V gene are SGHRS and YFSETQ. The V segment lost 6 bases and the J segment 5 bases; nucleotides outside the gene matches: 11. CDR3 length equals 14 residues. CDR3 amino acids: CASKTGTATDEQYF. In nucleotides, the CDR3 is TGCGCCAGCAAAACCGGGACAGCAACAGACGAGCAGTACTTC.

The CDR3 DNA is TGCAGTGCTAGAGGGACCGCCTCCGGGGAGCTGTTTTTT. Its translation: CSARGTASGELFF. The genes are TRBV20-1 and TRBJ2-2; D remains unclear. This CDR3 spans 13 amino acids. Between the trimmed V and J ends, which lost 1 base and 6 bases, there was a span of 9 bases. Germline V CDR1 and CDR2: DFQATT, SNEGSKA (reference sequence).

The sample holds a few counts of this clonotype. The CDR3 loop reads CASTNRAYEQYF. Written as DNA, the CDR3 is TGTGCCAGCACAAACAGAGCTTACGAGCAGTACTTC. The chain recombines TRBV28 with TRBJ2-7; D unresolved. Trimming left V 7 bases short and J 4 bases short, with 11 bases between. The germline CDR1 and CDR2 sequences are MDHEN and SYDVKM. CDR3 size: 12 residues.

The chain joins TRBV10-3 to TRBJ2-1; D gene unclear. This CDR3 is built from 13 residues. CDR1 is ENHRY and CDR2 is SYGVKD in the germline V gene. Trimming removed 1 base at V and 5 bases at J, with 6 bases between. DNA of the CDR3: TGTGCCATCAGTGAGTTAGGGAACAATGAGCAGTTCTTC. The encoded protein is CAISELGNNEQFF.

CDR3 in DNA: TGTGCCACCAGTGACAAGGGACTAGCGACTTACAATGAGCAGTTCTTC. Its translation: CATSDKGLATYNEQFF. The rearrangement joins TRBV24-1 to TRBJ2-1; 10 nucleotides line up with TRBD2. The CDR3 is 16 amino acids. Germline lookup yields CDR1 KGHDR and CDR2 SFDVKD. The junction had 6 bases not matched to a gene; V was cut back by 4 bases and J by 4 bases.

The chain couples TRBV5-1 to TRBJ2-3, with a tentative D call TRBD2 (7 bases). CDR3 length: 14 amino acids. V was shortened by 5 bases and J by 3 bases, with 13 bases between the two germline ends. Germline V CDR1 and CDR2: SGHRS, YFSETQ. The CDR3 bases are TGCGCCAGCAGGTCGGGGGGCTTAACAGATACGCAGTATTTT. Amino acid sequence: CASRSGGLTDTQYF.

This clonotype was detected many times. The V call is TRBV7-8, the J call TRBJ2-5; no clear D gene. The CDR3 extends over 13 amino acids. V lost 5 bases, J lost 1 base, and 8 bases lay in between. Germline V gene lookup returns CDR1 SGHVS and CDR2 FQNEAQ. DNA of the CDR3: TGTGCCAGCAGCCCATTGACCCAAGAGACCCAGTACTTC. Protein: CASSPLTQETQYF.

The rearrangement joins TRBV24-1 to TRBJ2-2; D is perhaps TRBD2 (5 bases). The V and J ends lost 1 base and 3 bases respectively, with 8 bases between them. In germline, CDR1 is KGHDR, CDR2 SFDVKD. The CDR3 has 15 amino acids. In DNA form, the CDR3 reads TGTGCCACCAGTGATTTAGGGCGGGACACCGGGGAGCTGTTTTTT. Protein sequence: CATSDLGRDTGELFF.

This clonotype occurred many times. V usage is TRBV5-1 and J usage is TRBJ2-4; 7 nucleotides line up with TRBD1. The CDR3 runs to 15 residues. V gave up 0 bases and J gave up 7 bases; unmatched junction bases: 7. Germline CDR1 SGHRS, CDR2 YFSETQ. CDR3 sequence reads: CASSLALNRGNIQYF. In nucleotides, the CDR3 is TGCGCCAGCAGCTTGGCCCTCAACAGGGGTAACATTCAGTACTTC.

This clonotype occurred many times. The chain links TRBV9 to TRBJ1-1, with 8 bases fitting TRBD1. V shed 3 bases and J 3 bases; nucleotides not matched to a gene: 4. The CDR3 totals 14 residues. The germline CDR1 and CDR2 sequences are SGDLS and YYNGEE. CDR3 loop: CASSEGQVDTEAFF. CDR3 nucleotide sequence: TGTGCCAGCAGCGAGGGACAGGTTGACACTGAAGCTTTCTTT.

This clonotype was seen a few times. The chain is built from TRBV29-1 and TRBJ1-1, with 7 bases that match TRBD1. With V trimmed by 8 bases and J by 2 bases, 5 bases remained unmatched. Germline values: CDR1 SQVTM, CDR2 ANQGSEA. The CDR3 extends over 12 amino acids. CDR3: CSSGQSNTEAFF. CDR3 DNA sequence: TGCAGCTCGGGACAGTCAAACACTGAAGCTTTCTTT.

Many counts were recorded for this clonotype. This chain connects TRBV18 to TRBJ1-1, with D tentatively TRBD1 (5 bases). Germline V gives CDR1 KGHSH, CDR2 LQKENI. The V gene lost 7 bases and the J gene lost 0 bases, with 12 bases spanning the gap. The CDR3 sequence is 14 residues long. The CDR3 reads CASYGGTVNTEAFF. The CDR3 nucleotides are TGTGCCAGCTATGGGGGGACGGTGAACACTGAAGCTTTCTTT. Combining the CDR3 with reference TRBV18 and TRBJ1-1 gives the whole variable domain NAGVMQNPRHLVRRRGQEARLRCSPMKGHSHVYWYRQLPEEGLKFMVYLQKENIIDESGMPKERFSAEFPKEGPSILRIQQVVRGDSAAYFCASYGGTVNTEAFFGQGTRLTVV.

In nucleotides, the CDR3 is TGCAGCGTTACAACCGGGACAGTCTATGGCTACACCTTC. It specifies CSVTTGTVYGYTF. The V call is TRBV29-1, the J call TRBJ1-2; 7 bases line up with TRBD1. Germline values: CDR1 SQVTM, CDR2 ANQGSEA. Germline trimming cut 5 bases from V and 4 bases from J; bases unmatched to any gene: 7. This CDR3 spans 13 amino acids.

In this sample, this clonotype turned up many times. The genes are TRBV11-3 and TRBJ2-1, with D tentatively TRBD1 or TRBD2 (5 bases each). V was trimmed by 1 base and J by 9 bases, leaving 7 bases between them. Looked up from germline, CDR1 is SGHNT and CDR2 is YENEEA. The CDR3 is made up of 12 amino acids. CDR3 sequence (DNA): TGTGCCAGCAGCTTAGGGGGGTTTGAGCAGTTCTTC. Amino acids: CASSLGGFEQFF. The complete variable domain, with remaining parts taken from reference TRBV11-3 and TRBJ2-1, reads EAGVVQSPRYKIIEKKQPVAFWCNPISGHNTLYWYLQNLGQGPELLIRYENEEAVDDSQLPKDRFSAERLKGVDSTLKIQPAELGDSAVYLCASSLGGFEQFFGPGTRLTVL.

This clonotype occurred a few times. The CDR3 DNA sequence: TGTGCCAGCAGTTGGAGCGGGAACACCGGGGAGCTGTTTTTT. Translated: CASSWSGNTGELFF. The chain carries TRBV12-3 or TRBV12-4 and TRBJ2-2; tentative D call: TRBD2 (5 bases). V shed 4 bases and J shed 1 base, with 7 bases lying between them. This CDR3 spans 14 amino acids.

This clonotype has just a few counts. The rearrangement links TRBV20-1 to TRBJ2-2; D perhaps matches TRBD2 (6 bases). Germline V CDR1 and CDR2: DFQATT, SNEGSKA (reference sequence). The CDR3 is 14 amino acids. Trimming took off 5 bases at V and 4 bases at J, with 14 bases between the two ends. The CDR3 region has the DNA TGCAGTGCTTCGACAAGGAGGGGCACCGGGGAGCTGTTTTTT. Translated, it gives CSASTRRGTGELFF.

This chain joins TRBV5-4 and TRBJ2-7; 7 bases match TRBD2. CDR3 length: 15 residues. V shed 2 bases and J 4 bases; nucleotides not matched to a gene: 9. Germline CDR1 is SGHNT and CDR2 is YYREEE (reference sequence). CDR3 sequence reads: CASSFQREARYEQYF. Written as DNA, the CDR3 is TGTGCCAGCAGCTTCCAACGGGAGGCTCGTTACGAGCAGTACTTC.

CDR3 region: CAWSVGTLSSYEQYF. The CDR3 nucleotides read TGTGCCTGGAGTGTAGGGACACTAAGCTCCTACGAGCAGTACTTC. This rearrangement joins TRBV30 to TRBJ2-7; D may be TRBD1 (6 bases). Trimming pared 0 bases from V and 0 bases from J, leaving 12 bases between. The CDR3 is 15 amino acids. CDR1 GTSNPN and CDR2 SVGIG come from the germline V gene (reference sequence).

The rearrangement uses TRBV18 and TRBJ2-7, with a weak D call TRBD1 (5 bases). This CDR3 contains 14 residues. V was clipped by 6 bases and J by 3 bases, with 15 bases between them. Germline-derived CDR1 and CDR2 are KGHSH and LQKENI. The CDR3 here is CASSPTASNYEQYF. The CDR3 nucleotides are TGTGCCAGCTCGCCGACAGCCAGTAACTACGAGCAGTACTTC.